This T cell receptor beta chain appears in the sequencing data of a study of blood T cell repertoires in COVID-19. Study as a whole: Acute and convalescent COVID-19 specimens originated in the United States, Italy and Spain. Sources were T cells, B-cell-depleted T cells, or PBMCs; the material itself was cDNA or gDNA.

The V segment lost 4 bases and the J segment 1 base; nucleotides outside the gene matches: 4. Germline values: CDR1 SGHRS, CDR2 YFSETQ. The CDR3 is 14 residues long. Per the study methods: Reference gene primer amplification gave estimated nucleated cell counts. Some clones are missing from TCRdb's copy, which holds only in-frame ones; the method was immunoSEQ multiplex PCR. V, J and clone size are taken as reported in that table, and D and trimming were inferred from the DNA itself. Of about 14,000 clones in the sample, 84% were seen once. The chain links TRBV5-1 to TRBJ1-1; 7 bases fit TRBD1. The specimen sequenced was peripheral blood. The TCR originated in a woman aged 50 to 60 with active or convalescent COVID-19. The DNA of the CDR3 is TGCGCCAGCAGCAGCGGACAGGCGAACACTGAAGCTTTCTTT. It translates to CASSSGQANTEAFF.